Described below is a single T cell receptor beta chain sequence and its context. These data come from a study of blood T cell repertoires in COVID-19. At the level of the study: The United States, Italy and Spain provided the acute and convalescent COVID-19 samples. The cDNA or gDNA used as material had been derived from T cells, B-cell-depleted T cells, or PBMCs.

In the authors' workflow: Reference gene primer amplification gave nucleated cell count estimates. This table comes from immunoSEQ multiplex PCR, and its TCRdb copy is limited to in-frame clones, with some not included. The V and J calls and the clone size are those of that table, but D and trimming were determined from the DNA. The sample shows about 300,000 clones, about four fifths of them seen only once. This CDR3 comprises 14 residues. V was pared by 2 bases and J by 5 bases, with 3 bases of the junction left unmatched. Germline loops: CDR1 SGHAT, CDR2 FQNNGV. Sequencing was done on a sample of peripheral blood. The V call is TRBV11-2, the J call TRBJ2-5, with 9 bases lining up with TRBD1. The receptor's source is a woman between 50 and 59 years old who had recovered from COVID-19. DNA of the CDR3: TGTGCCAGCAGCTTATCGGGGACAGGGGAGACCCAGTACTTC. Translated, it gives CASSLSGTGETQYF.